This T cell receptor beta chain was captured in a study of immune evolution from preneoplasia to lung adenocarcinoma. Study-level background: HLA loss of heterozygosity: approximately 7.5% AIS, roughly 15% MIA, around 33% ADC, none AAH.

The CDR3 has 17 amino acids. Per germline, CDR1 SGDLS and CDR2 YYNGEE. Whole-study results and caveats: T cell clonality was higher in KRAS-mutant than EGFR-mutant or wild-type nodules. Top clone frequencies peaked in normal lung, apparently declining through invasive adenocarcinoma.

In the case of this clone: The antigen is not known. The junction departs from the called germline gene at one end, perhaps through a read error.

Using immunoSEQ multiplex PCR, the repertoire was profiled, and TCRdb retains in-frame clones only, with some absent. The sample yields 12,000 to 15,000 clones, over 65% seen once. The sequence was collected from a person between 60 and 79 years old with lung adenocarcinoma. Sequencing was performed on FFPE minimally invasive lung adenocarcinoma tissue. This chain uses TRBV9 with TRBJ2-1; 8 bases match TRBD2. In nucleotides, the CDR3 is TGTGCCAGTAGCGTAGGGGGTCTAGCGGGCTCCTACAATGAGCAGTTCTTC. This sequence encodes CASSVGGLAGSYNEQFF.